These 19 T cell receptor beta chains came from one sample sequenced in a study of cytotoxic CD8 clonotypes in ibrutinib-treated CLL (TCRdb year 2021). To prepare the library, the immunoSEQ multiplex PCR assay was applied. Not all clones reach the TCRdb copy of this immuneACCESS table, which keeps in-frame sequences only. Checked studies attribute under half of the gap to unresolved V genes and leave the rest unexplained. The table for this sample lists tens of thousands of clones; around 84% of them were counted only once. The ten largest clones represent around 5% of the sample. The sequenced sample was PBMCs, obtained before ibrutinib treatment. These receptors were collected from a human donor with chronic lymphocytic leukemia.

CDR3 nucleotide sequence: TGCGCCAGCAGCCTAGTAGCGAGCTACAATGAGCAGTTCTTC. Its protein product is CASSLVASYNEQFF. J is TRBJ2-1 and V is TRBV4-3, with a possible D match to TRBD2 (5 bases). Germline CDR1 and CDR2: LGHNA and YSLEER. V was pared by 4 bases and J by 3 bases, with 10 bases between. The CDR3 is 14 amino acids.

The chain uses TRBV19 and TRBJ2-5, with a weak D call TRBD1 (6 bases). Germline V lookup: CDR1 LNHDA, CDR2 SQIVND (reference sequence). The CDR3 contains 15 residues. The V end lost 1 base, the J end lost 2 bases, and 11 bases lay between the germline ends. The CDR3 region has the DNA TGTGCCAGTAGTATAGGTCAGGGGCAACAAGAGACCCAGTACTTC. Protein sequence: CASSIGQGQQETQYF. Using reference TRBV19 and TRBJ2-5 for the parts outside the CDR3, the full variable domain is DGGITQSPKYLFRKEGQNVTLSCEQNLNHDAMYWYRQDPGQGLRLIYYSQIVNDFQKGDIAEGYSVSREKKESFPLTVTSAQKNPTAFYLCASSIGQGQQETQYFGPGTRLLVL.

The rearrangement joins TRBV19 to TRBJ1-2; no definite D call. This CDR3 region has 16 residues. V shed 5 bases and J shed 7 bases, with 23 bases lying between them. The germline gives CDR1 LNHDA, CDR2 SQIVND (reference sequence). The CDR3 DNA reads as TGTGCCAGTAGTCTACCCGGGCAGGTCGATTCGGTTGGCTACACCTTC. It encodes CASSLPGQVDSVGYTF.

This clone was found a few times. The genes are TRBV11-3 and TRBJ2-5, with TRBD1 matching over 7 bases. J gave up 5 bases and V 3 bases, and 6 bases lay outside the gene matches. The V gene's germline CDR1 is SGHNT and CDR2 YENEEA. This CDR3 has 14 residues. The CDR3 DNA is TGTGCCAGCAGCTTGGCAGGGGGTCGGGAGACCCAGTACTTC. This encodes CASSLAGGRETQYF.

CDR3: CASSLDSKWTIQETQYF. Written as DNA, the CDR3 is TGTGCCAGCAGTTTAGACAGCAAGTGGACGATCCAAGAGACCCAGTACTTC. V and J are TRBV28 and TRBJ2-5, with a tentative D call TRBD1 (5 bases). The CDR3 loop spans 17 amino acids. The germline gives CDR1 MDHEN, CDR2 SYDVKM. Trimming removed 2 bases from V and 1 base from J, with 17 bases in between.

CDR3 protein: CASSPGQTNYEQYF. The DNA for the CDR3 is TGTGCCAGCAGCCCTGGACAGACAAACTACGAGCAGTACTTC. This sequence joins TRBV5-4 and TRBJ2-7; weak D call: TRBD1 (6 bases). Trimming pared 4 bases from V and 3 bases from J, leaving 14 bases between. Germline V gene lookup returns CDR1 SGHNT and CDR2 YYREEE (reference sequence). The CDR3 spans 14 residues.

The V call is TRBV28, the J call TRBJ1-4; D not certain. This CDR3 region has 12 residues. Germline CDR1 is MDHEN and CDR2 is SYDVKM. The ends were cut back, 6 bases at V and 7 bases at J, with 9 bases in the middle. This CDR3 is CASRGWGEKLFF. CDR3 in DNA: TGTGCCAGCAGGGGTTGGGGTGAAAAACTGTTTTTT. Together with reference TRBV28 and TRBJ1-4, the CDR3 gives the full variable domain: DVKVTQSSRYLVKRTGEKVFLECVQDMDHENMFWYRQDPGLGLRLIYFSYDVKMKEKGDIPEGYSVSREKKERFSLILESASTNQTSMYLCASRGWGEKLFFGSGTQLSVL.

The J gene is TRBJ1-2, the V gene TRBV19; the D is unclear. Germline CDR1 reads LNHDA; CDR2 reads SQIVND (reference sequence). The CDR3 sequence is 13 residues long. V lost 4 bases and J 0 bases, leaving 6 bases between the germline ends. CDR3 coding DNA: TGTGCCAGTAGTAGGCAGACTAACTATGGCTACACCTTC. Amino acid sequence: CASSRQTNYGYTF.

V and J are TRBV7-3 and TRBJ2-2, with D possibly being TRBD1 (6 bases). The CDR3 is 16 amino acids. Trimming left V 3 bases short and J 1 base short, with 12 bases between. Germline CDR1 SGHTA, CDR2 FQGTGA. The CDR3 loop reads CASSLSRGGNTGELFF. DNA for the CDR3: TGTGCCAGCAGCTTGTCCAGGGGCGGGAACACCGGGGAGCTGTTTTTT.

The chain combines TRBV7-9 with TRBJ2-4, with 8 bases matching TRBD1. The CDR3 has 18 residues. The germline gives CDR1 SEHNR, CDR2 FQNEAQ (reference sequence). Unmatched junction bases numbered 12, after V lost 5 bases and J lost 0 bases. The CDR3 protein is CASSPGTGQPLAKNIQYF. The CDR3 DNA sequence: TGTGCCAGCAGCCCGGGGACAGGACAGCCTCTAGCCAAAAACATTCAGTACTTC.

The V gene is TRBV9, the J gene TRBJ2-1; D perhaps matches TRBD1 (5 bases). CDR1 is SGDLS and CDR2 is YYNGEE in the germline V gene. V dropped 0 bases and J dropped 7 bases, with 14 bases sitting between them. The CDR3 is 15 amino acids. CDR3 sequence (DNA): TGTGCCAGCAGCGTAGAAGACAGTGTGGGAAATGAGCAGTTCTTC. Translated, it gives CASSVEDSVGNEQFF.

The chain is built from TRBV6-5 and TRBJ1-2, with no clear D. CDR1 is MNHEY and CDR2 is SVGAGI in the germline V gene. V lost 0 bases, J lost 8 bases, and 10 bases lay in between. The CDR3 sequence is 13 residues long. CDR3 DNA sequence: TGTGCCAGCAGTTACTCGACTAGGGAAGGCTACACCTTC. This gives the protein CASSYSTREGYTF.

The V call is TRBV28, the J call TRBJ2-7; 8 nucleotides align to TRBD2. The CDR3 has 20 amino acids. After removal of 2 bases from V and 3 bases from J, the junction contained 21 bases not matched to a gene. Germline V CDR1 and CDR2: MDHEN, SYDVKM. CDR3 protein: CASSLKLWYNSGDAFYEQYF. For the CDR3, the DNA is TGTGCCAGCAGTTTAAAGTTATGGTATAATAGCGGGGACGCTTTCTACGAGCAGTACTTC.

The chain carries TRBV6-6 and TRBJ1-2; no clear D. CDR3 length: 16 amino acids. Germline V lookup: CDR1 MNHNY, CDR2 SVGAGI (reference sequence). Trimming shortened V by 6 bases and J by 2 bases, and 19 bases separated the two germline ends. In DNA form, the CDR3 reads TGTGCCAGCAGCTGGGCCCCCATCGTGACCAACTATGGCTACACCTTC. It yields the protein CASSWAPIVTNYGYTF.

This chain connects TRBV7-2 to TRBJ2-1; 9 bases match TRBD2. The germline CDR1 and CDR2 sequences are SGHTA and FQGNSA. V gave up 5 bases and J gave up 3 bases; unmatched junction bases: 8. This CDR3 spans 16 amino acids. This CDR3 is CASSPRLAAIYNEQFF. The CDR3, as DNA: TGTGCCAGCAGCCCGAGACTAGCGGCAATCTACAATGAGCAGTTCTTC.

The V and J genes are TRBV4-1 and TRBJ2-1; perhaps D is TRBD1 or TRBD2 (5 bases each). V lost 0 bases and J lost 1, with 13 bases in between. CDR1 MGHRA and CDR2 YSYEKL come from the germline V gene. The CDR3 runs to 17 residues. The CDR3, as DNA: TGCGCCAGCAGCCAAGATTTTTGGTGGGGGTCCTACAATGAGCAGTTCTTC. This translates into CASSQDFWWGSYNEQFF.

This sequence joins TRBV7-8 and TRBJ2-1, with 12 positions matching TRBD2. J was trimmed by 7 bases and V by 3 bases; bases with no gene match: 7. The germline V gene has CDR1 SGHVS and CDR2 FQNEAQ. This CDR3 contains 16 residues. The CDR3 spells CASSFRLAGVSNEQFF. CDR3 nucleotide sequence: TGTGCCAGCAGCTTTAGACTAGCGGGAGTATCTAATGAGCAGTTCTTC.

This chain links TRBV5-1 with TRBJ1-4; D is undetermined. Trimming shortened V by 4 bases and J by 8 bases, and 12 bases separated the two germline ends. This CDR3 contains 13 residues. Germline V CDR1 and CDR2: SGHRS, YFSETQ. The CDR3 here is CASSMTLAEKLFF. In DNA, the CDR3 is TGCGCCAGCAGCATGACCTTGGCGGAAAAACTGTTTTTT.

This sequence joins TRBV6-5 and TRBJ2-5, with D unresolved. The germline gives CDR1 MNHEY, CDR2 SVGAGI. This CDR3 comprises 15 residues. V lost 5 bases to trimming and J lost 2 bases, with 15 bases between them. CDR3 sequence reads: CASSRWPNRQETQYF. The CDR3 DNA is TGTGCCAGCAGTAGATGGCCGAACCGGCAAGAGACCCAGTACTTC.